This is a list of T cell receptor beta chains from one sample in a study of technical replicates of blood from a handful of donors. Repertoires were generated with immunoSEQ multiplex PCR, while TCRdb's copy carries only in-frame clones and drops some. Of about 75,000 clones listed, about 97% are singletons. Sequenced input: T cells isolated from PBMCs. All receptors come from a human donor in good health. CDR3s include the opening cysteine and the closing phenylalanine or tryptophan. The D gene is left open where the match is weak. For some rows the clone size is stated as once, few or many, or as a class when expanded; others skip it.

>NA|TRBV29-1|NA|TRBJ2-7
TGCAGCGGACTAGGGACGCTGTACGAGCAGTACTTC
CSGLGTLYEQYF
>TRBD2|TRBV2|NA|TRBJ2-7
TGTGCCAGCACTAAACTAGCGGGGAGCTACGAGCAGTACTTC
CASTKLAGSYEQYF
>NA|TRBV28|NA|TRBJ1-2
TGTGCCACTACCCCGGCTAACTATGGCTACACCTTC
CATTPANYGYTF
>TRBD2|TRBV27|NA|TRBJ2-1
TGTGCCAGCAGTCCCGAGCCTAGCGGGATTTACAATGAGCAGTTCTTC
CASSPEPSGIYNEQFF
>NA|TRBV4-1|NA|TRBJ1-1
TGCGCCAGCAGCCCGCAGGGGTTCTCCACTGAAGCTTTCTTT
CASSPQGFSTEAFF
>NA|TRBV28|once|TRBJ2-1
TGTGCCTCGGGAGATTGGTACAATGAGCAGTTCTTC
CASGDWYNEQFF
>NA|TRBV27|NA|TRBJ1-2
TGTGCCAGCAGTTTTGATTCGAGCTATGGCTACACCTTC
CASSFDSSYGYTF
>NA|TRBV5-1|NA|TRBJ1-5
TGCGCCAGCAGCCCCTCGGGAGACCCACGGAGTCAGCCCCAGCATTTT
CASSPSGDPRSQPQHF
>NA|TRBV4-3|once|TRBJ2-1
TGCGCCAGCAGCCAAGTATCGGTTCGCAATGAGCAGTTCTTC
CASSQVSVRNEQFF
>NA|TRBV6-5|NA|TRBJ2-7
TGTGCCAGCAGTCAATACAGTTACGAGCAGTACTTC
CASSQYSYEQYF
>NA|TRBV7-6|NA|TRBJ2-1
TGTGCCAGCAGCTTAATTTGGAGCCCCTACAATGAGCAGTTCTTC
CASSLIWSPYNEQFF
>NA|TRBV2|NA|TRBJ2-2
TGTGCCAGCAGTGTACAGGACACCGGGGAGCTGTTTTTT
CASSVQDTGELFF
>TRBD1|TRBV5-1|NA|TRBJ1-1
TGCGCCAGCAGCACAGGGACAGCGGCAGGCGCTGAAGCTTTCTTT
CASSTGTAAGAEAFF
>NA|TRBV29-1|NA|TRBJ1-2
TGCAGCGTTGACGGGGACAAGTTGAAGTATGGCTACACCTTC
CSVDGDKLKYGYTF
>NA|TRBV5-1|NA|TRBJ2-4
TGCGCCAGCAGCTTGGAGAGGGGGAAGGCCAAAAACATTCAGTACTTC
CASSLERGKAKNIQYF
>TRBD2|TRBV10-2|NA|TRBJ2-1
TGCGCCAGCAGGGGACTAGCGGGAGGGTCTGAGCAGTTCTTC
CASRGLAGGSEQFF
>TRBD1|TRBV6-5|once|TRBJ1-1
TGTGCCAGCAGAGGACAGGGGGCCACTGAAGCTTTCTTT
CASRGQGATEAFF
>NA|TRBV28|NA|TRBJ1-1
TGTGCCAGCAGGACAGGTGGCACTGAAGCTTTCTTT
CASRTGGTEAFF
>TRBD2|TRBV27|NA|TRBJ2-1
TGTGCCAGCAGTTTTTCGGGACTAGCAGGCAATGAGCAGTTCTTC
CASSFSGLAGNEQFF
>TRBD2|TRBV19|NA|TRBJ2-7
TGTGCCAGTAGTATAGGGAGCGGGAGCTACGAGCAGTACTTC
CASSIGSGSYEQYF
>NA|TRBV15|once|TRBJ1-2
TGTGCCACCAGCAGCCTAGGGAGGTCCACGCTCCTGGACTATGGCTACACCTTC
CATSSLGRSTLLDYGYTF
>TRBD2|TRBV6-5|NA|TRBJ2-7
TGTGCCAGCAGTTACTCGAGTAGCGGGAGAGGGCGAGAGCAGTACTTC
CASSYSSSGRGREQYF
>NA|TRBV29-1|NA|TRBJ2-6
TGCAGCGTCCGAGGCGTAAACTCTGGGGCCAACGTCCTGACTTTC
CSVRGVNSGANVLTF
>TRBD1|TRBV15|NA|TRBJ1-5
TGTGCCACCAGCAGGGACAGGATTAATCAGCCCCAGCATTTT
CATSRDRINQPQHF
>NA|TRBV21-1|NA|TRBJ2-3
TGTGCCAGCAGCACAAGGACTAGCACAGATACGCAGTATTTT
CASSTRTSTDTQYF
>NA|TRBV4-1|NA|TRBJ2-1
TGCGCCAGCAGCCAATACTATCTAGCGCGAGACCACTACAATGAGCAGTTCTTC
CASSQYYLARDHYNEQFF
>NA|TRBV6-1|NA|TRBJ1-5
TGTGCCAGCAGTGGGCAGGGGCAGCCCCAGCATTTT
CASSGQGQPQHF
>NA|TRBV6-6|NA|TRBJ2-2
TGTGCCAGCAGTGCTTTTTATAGAAGTGACACCGGGGAGCTGTTTTTT
CASSAFYRSDTGELFF
>NA|TRBV25-1|NA|TRBJ1-1
TGTGCCAGCAGTCTGACTGAGAACACTGAAGCTTTCTTT
CASSLTENTEAFF
>TRBD2|TRBV9|NA|TRBJ2-7
TGTGCCAGCAGCGTAGGGGGGGGGATTTCCTACGAGCAGTACTTC
CASSVGGGISYEQYF
>TRBD2|TRBV27|NA|TRBJ2-5
TGTGCCAGCAGTTTATCGAGGGCGCCCCCAGGACTAGCGGGAAAGTTAGAAGAGACCCAGTACTTC
CASSLSRAPPGLAGKLEETQYF
>NA|TRBV5-1|NA|TRBJ2-2
TGCGCCAGCAGCGTGGACAGTGCCGGGGAGCTGTTTTTT
CASSVDSAGELFF
>NA|TRBV28|NA|TRBJ1-4
TGTGCCAGCAGTTTATGGGATCCCCGGGGAGGGGACGAAAAACTGTTTTTT
CASSLWDPRGGDEKLFF
>NA|TRBV28|NA|TRBJ1-1
TGTGCCAGCAGTTTAATGGGCAACACTGAAGCTTTCTTT
CASSLMGNTEAFF
>NA|TRBV28|NA|TRBJ2-2
TGTGCCAGCAGTTTGAGGACCGGGGAGCTGTTTTTT
CASSLRTGELFF
>TRBD1|TRBV27|NA|TRBJ2-4
TGTGCCAGCAGTTCCAGGACAGGGGAAGGGGGAGCCAAAAACATTCAGTACTTC
CASSSRTGEGGAKNIQYF
>TRBD1|TRBV7-9|NA|TRBJ2-2
TGTGCCAGCAGCCTCACAGGGGCCGGGGAGCTGTTTTTT
CASSLTGAGELFF
>TRBD2|TRBV7-9|NA|TRBJ2-7
TGTGCCAGCAGCTTAAGCGGGGACGAGCAGTACTTC
CASSLSGDEQYF
>TRBD2|TRBV2|NA|TRBJ2-7
TGTGCCAGCGAATTTAGCGGGAGCGGGTACGAGCAGTACTTC
CASEFSGSGYEQYF
>NA|TRBV19|NA|TRBJ1-5
TGTGCCAGTAGTACCCTATGGGAGGGTAATAGCAATCAGCCCCAGCATTTT
CASSTLWEGNSNQPQHF
>NA|TRBV13|once|TRBJ2-7
TGTGCCAGCAGCTTTAGCCCCCGGACAGTAGCATCCGAGCAGTACTTC
CASSFSPRTVASEQYF
>TRBD2|TRBV9|NA|TRBJ2-1
TGTGCCAGCAGCGCTGGGACTAGCGGGGACAATGAGCAGTTCTTC
CASSAGTSGDNEQFF
>TRBD2|TRBV4-2|NA|TRBJ2-2
TGTGCCAGCAGCCAAGATTCGAGTGGGCTAGCGGGAGGGGAGCTGTTTTTT
CASSQDSSGLAGGELFF
>NA|TRBV4-2|NA|TRBJ2-5
TGTGCCAGCAGCCAAGTCGATAAGAGTCCCCCAGGGACCCAGTACTTC
CASSQVDKSPPGTQYF
>NA|TRBV25-1|NA|TRBJ1-2
TGTGCCAGCAGTGAATATTTAGCTAACTATGGCTACACCTTC
CASSEYLANYGYTF